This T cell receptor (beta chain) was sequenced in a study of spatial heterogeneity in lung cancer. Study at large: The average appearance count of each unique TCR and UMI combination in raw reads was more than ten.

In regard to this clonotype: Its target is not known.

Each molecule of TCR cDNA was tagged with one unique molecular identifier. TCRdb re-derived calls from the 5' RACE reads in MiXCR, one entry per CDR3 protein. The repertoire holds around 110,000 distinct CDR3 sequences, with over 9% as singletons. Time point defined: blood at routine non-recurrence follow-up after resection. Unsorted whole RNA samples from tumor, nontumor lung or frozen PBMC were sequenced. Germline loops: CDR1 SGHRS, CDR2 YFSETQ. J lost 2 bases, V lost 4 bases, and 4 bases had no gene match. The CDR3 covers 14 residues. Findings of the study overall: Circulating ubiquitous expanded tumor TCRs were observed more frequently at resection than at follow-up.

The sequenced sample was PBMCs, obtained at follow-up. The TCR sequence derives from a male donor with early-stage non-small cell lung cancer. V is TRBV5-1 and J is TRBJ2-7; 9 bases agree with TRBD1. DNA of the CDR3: TGCGCCAGCAGCATGGGACAGGGAGCCTACGAGCAGTACTTC. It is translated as CASSMGQGAYEQYF. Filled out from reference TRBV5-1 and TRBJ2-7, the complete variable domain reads KAGVTQTPRYLIKTRGQQVTLSCSPISGHRSVSWYQQTPGQGLQFLFEYFSETQRNKGNFPGRFSGRQFSNSRSEMNVSTLELGDSALYLCASSMGQGAYEQYFGPGTRLTVT.